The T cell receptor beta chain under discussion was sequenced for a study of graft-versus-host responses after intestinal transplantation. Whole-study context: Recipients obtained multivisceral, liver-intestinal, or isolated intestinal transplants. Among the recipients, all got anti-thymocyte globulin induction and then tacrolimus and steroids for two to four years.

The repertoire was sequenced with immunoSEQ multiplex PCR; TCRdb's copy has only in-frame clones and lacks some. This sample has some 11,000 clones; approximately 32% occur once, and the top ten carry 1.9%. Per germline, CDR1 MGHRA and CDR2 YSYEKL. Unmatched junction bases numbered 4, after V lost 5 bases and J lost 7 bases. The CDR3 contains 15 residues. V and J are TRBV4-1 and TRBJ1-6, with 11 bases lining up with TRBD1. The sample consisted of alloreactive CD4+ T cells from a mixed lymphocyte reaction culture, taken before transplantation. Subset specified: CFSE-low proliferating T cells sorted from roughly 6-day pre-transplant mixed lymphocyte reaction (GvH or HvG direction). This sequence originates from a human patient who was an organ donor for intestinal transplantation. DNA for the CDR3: TGCGCCAGCAGCACCCGGGACAGGGGGAATTCACCCCTCCACTTT. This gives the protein CASSTRDRGNSPLHF.